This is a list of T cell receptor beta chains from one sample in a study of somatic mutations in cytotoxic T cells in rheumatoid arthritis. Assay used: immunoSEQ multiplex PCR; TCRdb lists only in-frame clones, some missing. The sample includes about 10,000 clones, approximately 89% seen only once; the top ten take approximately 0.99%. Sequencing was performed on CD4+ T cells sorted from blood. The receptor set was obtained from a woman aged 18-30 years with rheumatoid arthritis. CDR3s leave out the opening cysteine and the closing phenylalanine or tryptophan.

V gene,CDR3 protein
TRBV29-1,SVEHRALPLRL
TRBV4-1,ASSPQGLPSYNEQF
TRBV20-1,SAGGSRTQY
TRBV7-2,ASSLALFSGNTIY
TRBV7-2,ASKEGPHTGELF
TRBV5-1,ASSPGTGWFTEAF
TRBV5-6,ASSLGRQVEEQY
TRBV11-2,ASSSIRGYMHYGYT
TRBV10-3,AISDQDGSTEAF
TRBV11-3,ASSLEASAGADTQY
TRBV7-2,ASSFFPDTQY
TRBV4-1,ASGQRHPSAYGYT
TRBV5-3,ARSSNRESSNQPQH
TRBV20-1,SARFGEMH
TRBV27,ASIATRGKAF
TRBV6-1,ASSTGVSVQETQY
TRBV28,ASSSRTGYEQY
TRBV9,ASSVDVSGGPLIVEQY
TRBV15,ATSREAGGNYEQY
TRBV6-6,ASKRKGLMNTEAF